This T cell receptor beta chain came from a study of T cell responses to AZD1222 COVID-19 vaccine (dated by TCRdb to about 2021). For context, the study as a whole: TCR sequencing covered approximately 230 trial participants: 207 given two doses of AZD1222 and 26 given two doses of MenACWY control vaccine. Enrollment into the trials was organized by age into subgroups of 18-55, 56-69 and 70-plus years, and those subgroups contained approximately 160, 26 and 62 TCR-sequenced participants, respectively.

Explained via the paper, the time point label denotes: baseline before first vaccination. The treatment or condition label here, explained by the study, means: meningococcal conjugate vaccine given as trial control. Samples from vaccinated people were obtained from the UK trials COV001 and COV002, which included a single-blind randomized controlled phase 2/3 trial of AZD1222 (ChAdOx1 nCoV-19) in healthy adults. Trial participant PBMC samples were collected at day 0 and day 28 after the second dose for TCRbeta chain sequencing. The CDR3 runs 15 residues from the cysteine to the phenylalanine. Here the CDR3 DNA is all that survives: 45 bases in frame from base 1. V ends up 2 bases short and J 5 bases short, with an unmatched junction base count of 8. For CDR1 and CDR2, the germline V gene (reference sequence) lists WNHNN and SYGVQD. The CDR3 regions of human TCRbeta chains were analyzed by immunosequencing. The paper's processing steps were these. Repertoire TCRs were matched against a reference library of SARS-CoV-2-specific TCRs generated with the MIRA antigen-specificity platform. Breadth was defined as the fraction of unique TCRs that were SARS-CoV-2-associated. Depth was defined as the fraction of total T cells that were SARS-CoV-2-associated. Using the MIRA data, each spike-specific TCR was assigned both to the spike region to which the TCR was reactive and to a CD4 or CD8 class. Log10-transformed breadth and depth values were compared by one-way ANOVA with Sidak's multiple comparisons tests. Held by TCRdb, this immuneACCESS table contains in-frame sequences only and omits some clones. Under half of the omission traces to an unresolved V gene where checked; the cause of the rest is unknown. V, J and clone size were drawn from that table, and D and trimming were deduced from the DNA. In all, the sample holds approximately 130,000 clones, and around 88% of those were seen once. Jointly, the top ten make up 11% of the sample.

Broader findings and caveats from the paper: Spike-specific TCR breadth and depth rose significantly after two AZD1222 doses compared with day 0 and with MenACWY recipients. Conclusions about previously exposed vaccinees are limited, since just a handful of AZD1222 recipients were seropositive for SARS-CoV-2 at baseline. The vaccine-associated CD4 TCRs covered the entire spike protein, and the dominant responses fell in regions 160-218 and 743-854. The 56-69-year group was small, and its depth increase did not reach significance, likely because of low power. Epitopes outside the regions mutated in the B.1.351 and B.1.1.7 variants were reportedly recognized by nearly half of the unique spike-specific TCRs. Participants were mostly white British and included more females than males, and it was suggested by the authors that clonal diversity may have been underestimated. Because no day 14 peak-response samples were available, repertoires were characterized only after the peak T cell response.

In the case of this clone: There is no known antigen for this receptor. Per-base qualities were not stored, and no clone one base away is much larger.

The sequencing used peripheral blood, collected on day 0 of MenACWY control vaccination. The rearranged chain carries TRBV10-1 and TRBJ2-5; 7 of the junction bases match TRBD1. This receptor was obtained from an adult in good health. CDR3 protein: CASSEEKGAWETQYF. The DNA is as follows: TGCGCCAGCAGTGAGGAAAAGGGGGCATGGGAGACCCAGTACTTC.